The clone carrying this T cell receptor (beta chain) occurred a few times. What it recognizes is unknown. The data belong to a study of CD8+ T cells in alopecia areata. Findings of the study overall: Scalp sequencing also captures normal skin's resident alphabeta T cells. Normal scalp had lower clonality than lesional scalp, with alopecia totalis/universalis lesions showing this most strongly. Although TCR sharing was seen in mice, sharing across patients was less clear, possibly for HLA-related reasons.

The authors extracted RNA and reverse transcribed it into cDNA as the sequencing template. Only in-frame clones appear in the TCRdb table, and some are missing; sequencing was by immunoSEQ multiplex PCR. The data hold about 23,000 clones, with roughly 50% observed a single time. Collection of lesional scalp punch biopsies and peripheral blood was performed in alopecia areata patients. Input material: NKG2D-high CD8+ T cells sorted from blood. The receptor's source is a human donor with alopecia areata.

CDR3 DNA: TGTGCCAGCAGCCCTCTCTCTAGCGGGAGGGTCTACAATGAGCAGTTCTTC. Residues: CASSPLSSGRVYNEQFF. V usage is TRBV10-3 and J usage is TRBJ2-1; TRBD2 aligns across 12 bases. V trimming: 10 bases; J trimming: 3 bases; junction bases outside the gene matches: 13. Germline CDR1 ENHRY, CDR2 SYGVKD. This CDR3 region has 17 residues.